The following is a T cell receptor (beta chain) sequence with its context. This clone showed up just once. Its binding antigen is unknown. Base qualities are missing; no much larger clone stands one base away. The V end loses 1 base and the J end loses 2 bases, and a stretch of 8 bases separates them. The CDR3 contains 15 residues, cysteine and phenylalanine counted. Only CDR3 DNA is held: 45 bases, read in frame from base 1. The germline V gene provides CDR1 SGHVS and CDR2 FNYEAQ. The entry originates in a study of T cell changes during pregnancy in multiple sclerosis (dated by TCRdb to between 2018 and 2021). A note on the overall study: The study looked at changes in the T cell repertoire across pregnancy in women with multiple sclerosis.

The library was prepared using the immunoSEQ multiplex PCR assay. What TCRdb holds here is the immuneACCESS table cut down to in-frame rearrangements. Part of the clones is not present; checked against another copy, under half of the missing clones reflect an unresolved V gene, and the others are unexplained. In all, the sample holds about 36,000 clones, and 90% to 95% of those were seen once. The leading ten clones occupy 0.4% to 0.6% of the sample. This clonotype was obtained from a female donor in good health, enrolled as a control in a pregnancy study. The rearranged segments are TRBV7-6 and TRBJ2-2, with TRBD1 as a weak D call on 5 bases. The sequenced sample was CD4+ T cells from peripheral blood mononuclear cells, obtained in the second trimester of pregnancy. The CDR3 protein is CASSLGQRNTGELFF. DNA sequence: TGTGCCAGCAGCTTAGGACAGAGAAACACCGGGGAGCTGTTTTTT.